The table lists the clone carrying this T cell receptor beta chain with a few counts. The sample originates from a study of T cells in Graves' hyperthyroidism and ophthalmopathy. From RNA transcripts, TCR beta CDR3 regions were amplified. The HTBI primer set served for first-round RT-PCR of the TCR CDR3. A single record per CDR3 protein comes from TCRdb applying MiXCR to the multiplex PCR reads. The table shows around 700,000 distinct CDR3 sequences, with 15% to 20% occurring only once. The CDR3 covers 14 residues. V was pared by 4 bases and J by 5 bases, with 14 bases between. CDR1 and CDR2 (germline): LGHDT, YNNKEL (reference sequence).

Source material: blood. The receptor was isolated from a woman in her 50s with Graves' hyperthyroidism that later progressed to Graves' ophthalmopathy. The chain employs TRBV3-1 and TRBJ2-5; D tentatively fits TRBD1 or TRBD2 (6 bases each). CDR3: CASSLGRGVETQYF. CDR3 bases: TGTGCCAGCAGCCTAGGTAGGGGGGTTGAGACCCAGTACTTC.